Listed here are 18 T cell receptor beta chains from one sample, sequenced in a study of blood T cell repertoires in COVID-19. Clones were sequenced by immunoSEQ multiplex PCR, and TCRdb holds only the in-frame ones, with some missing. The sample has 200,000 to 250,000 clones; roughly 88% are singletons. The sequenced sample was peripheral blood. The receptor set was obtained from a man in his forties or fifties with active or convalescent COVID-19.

CDR3 DNA: TGCGCCAGCAACGACTGGGGCGGACCCCAGGCGGCCCAGTACTTC. Translated: CASNDWGGPQAAQYF. The rearrangement joins TRBV5-1 to TRBJ2-5, with D perhaps matching TRBD1 (5 bases). Germline values: CDR1 SGHRS, CDR2 YFSETQ. Trimming cost V 6 bases and J 9 bases, with 24 bases left between them. The CDR3 length is 15 residues.

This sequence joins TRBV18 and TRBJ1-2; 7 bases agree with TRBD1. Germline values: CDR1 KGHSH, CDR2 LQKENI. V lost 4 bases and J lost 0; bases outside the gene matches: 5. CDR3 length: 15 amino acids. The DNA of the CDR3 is TGTGCCAGCTCACGAAGGACAGGTACTAACTATGGCTACACCTTC. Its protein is CASSRRTGTNYGYTF.

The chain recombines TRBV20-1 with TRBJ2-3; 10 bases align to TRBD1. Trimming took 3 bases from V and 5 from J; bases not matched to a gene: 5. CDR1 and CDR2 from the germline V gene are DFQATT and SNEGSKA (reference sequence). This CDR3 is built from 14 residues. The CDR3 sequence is CSASSGTGVDTQYF. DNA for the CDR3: TGCAGTGCTAGTTCCGGGACAGGGGTAGATACGCAGTATTTT.

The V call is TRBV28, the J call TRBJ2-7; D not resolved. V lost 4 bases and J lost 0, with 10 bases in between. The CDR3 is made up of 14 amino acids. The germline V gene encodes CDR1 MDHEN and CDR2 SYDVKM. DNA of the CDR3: TGTGCCAGCAGTTCCGCAGTGCTCTCCTACGAGCAGTACTTC. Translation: CASSSAVLSYEQYF.

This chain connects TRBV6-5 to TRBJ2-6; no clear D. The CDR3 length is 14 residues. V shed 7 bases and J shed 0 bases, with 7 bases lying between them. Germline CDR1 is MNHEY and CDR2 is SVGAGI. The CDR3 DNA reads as TGTGCCAGCACCATGGCCTCTGGGGCCAACGTCCTGACTTTC. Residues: CASTMASGANVLTF.

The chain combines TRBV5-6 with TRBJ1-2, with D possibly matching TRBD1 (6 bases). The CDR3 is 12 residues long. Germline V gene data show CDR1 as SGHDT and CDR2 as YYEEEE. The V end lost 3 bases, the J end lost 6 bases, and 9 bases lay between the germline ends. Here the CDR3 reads CASSSRGNGYTF. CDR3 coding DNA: TGTGCCAGCAGCTCCAGGGGAAATGGCTACACCTTC.

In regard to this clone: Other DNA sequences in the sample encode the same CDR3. In DNA, the CDR3 is TGTGCCAGCTCCGGACAGGCGAACACTGAAGCTTTCTTT. It is translated as CASSGQANTEAFF. J is TRBJ1-1 and V is TRBV18, with 7 bases lining up with TRBD1. Trimming took 6 bases from V and 1 from J; bases not matched to a gene: 2. CDR1 KGHSH and CDR2 LQKENI come from the germline V gene. The length of the CDR3 is 13 residues. The variable domain in full, with the rest retrieved from reference TRBV18 and TRBJ1-1, is NAGVMQNPRHLVRRRGQEARLRCSPMKGHSHVYWYRQLPEEGLKFMVYLQKENIIDESGMPKERFSAEFPKEGPSILRIQQVVRGDSAAYFCASSGQANTEAFFGQGTRLTVV.

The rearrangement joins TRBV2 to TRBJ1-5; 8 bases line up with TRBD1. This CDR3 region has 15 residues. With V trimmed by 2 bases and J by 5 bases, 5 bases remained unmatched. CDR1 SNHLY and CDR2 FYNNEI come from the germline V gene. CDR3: CASSEMRQGYQPQHF. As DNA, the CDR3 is TGTGCCAGCAGTGAAATGAGACAGGGGTATCAGCCCCAGCATTTT.

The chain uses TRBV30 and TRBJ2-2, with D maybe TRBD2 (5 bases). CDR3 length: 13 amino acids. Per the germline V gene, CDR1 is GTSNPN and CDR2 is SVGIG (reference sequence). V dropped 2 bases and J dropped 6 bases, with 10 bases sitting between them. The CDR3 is CAWSTSIPGELFF. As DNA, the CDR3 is TGTGCCTGGAGTACTAGTATTCCCGGGGAGCTGTTTTTT.

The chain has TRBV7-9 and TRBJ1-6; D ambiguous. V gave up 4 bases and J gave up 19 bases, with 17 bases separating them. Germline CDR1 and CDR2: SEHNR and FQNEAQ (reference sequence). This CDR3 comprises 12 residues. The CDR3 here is CASSYEDSILHF. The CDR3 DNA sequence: TGTGCCAGCAGCTACGAGGACTCCATTCTACACTTT.

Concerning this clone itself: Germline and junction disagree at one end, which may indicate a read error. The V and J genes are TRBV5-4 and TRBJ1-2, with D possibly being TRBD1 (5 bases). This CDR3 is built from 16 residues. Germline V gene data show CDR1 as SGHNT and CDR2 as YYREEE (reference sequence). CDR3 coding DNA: TGTGCCAGCAGGTTGGAATTCGCAGGGCCTAACTATGGCTACACCTTC. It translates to CASRLEFAGPNYGYTF.

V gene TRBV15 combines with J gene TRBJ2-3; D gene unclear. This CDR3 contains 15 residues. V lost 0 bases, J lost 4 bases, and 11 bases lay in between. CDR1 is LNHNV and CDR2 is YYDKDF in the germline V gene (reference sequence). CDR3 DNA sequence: TGTGCCACCAGCAGAGATATCTCAGGTCCAGATACGCAGTATTTT. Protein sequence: CATSRDISGPDTQYF.

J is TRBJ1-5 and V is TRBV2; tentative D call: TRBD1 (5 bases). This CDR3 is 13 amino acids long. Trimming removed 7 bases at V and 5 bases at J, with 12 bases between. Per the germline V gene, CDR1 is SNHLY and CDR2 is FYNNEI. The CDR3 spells CASTGGVYQPQHF. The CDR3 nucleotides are TGTGCCAGCACGGGAGGGGTGTATCAGCCCCAGCATTTT.

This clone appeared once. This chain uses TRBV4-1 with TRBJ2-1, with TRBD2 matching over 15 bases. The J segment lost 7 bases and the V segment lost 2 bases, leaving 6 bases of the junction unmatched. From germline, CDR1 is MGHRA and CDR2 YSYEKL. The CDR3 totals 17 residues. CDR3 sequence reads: CASSQHGLAGGPNEQFF. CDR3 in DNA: TGCGCCAGCAGCCAACATGGACTAGCGGGGGGGCCTAATGAGCAGTTCTTC.

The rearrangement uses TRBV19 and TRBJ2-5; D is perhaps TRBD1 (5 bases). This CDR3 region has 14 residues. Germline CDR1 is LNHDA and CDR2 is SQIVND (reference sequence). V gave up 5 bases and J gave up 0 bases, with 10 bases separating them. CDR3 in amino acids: CASSLTAYQETQYF. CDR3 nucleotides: TGTGCCAGTAGTCTGACAGCGTACCAAGAGACCCAGTACTTC.

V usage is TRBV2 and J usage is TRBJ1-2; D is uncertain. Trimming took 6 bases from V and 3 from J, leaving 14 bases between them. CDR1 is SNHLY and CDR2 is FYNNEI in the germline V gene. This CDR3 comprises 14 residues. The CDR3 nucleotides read TGTGCCAGCAGACTCGCCGACAAGGACTATGGCTACACCTTC. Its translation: CASRLADKDYGYTF. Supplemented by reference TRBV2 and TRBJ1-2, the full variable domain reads EPEVTQTPSHQVTQMGQEVILRCVPISNHLYFYWYRQILGQKVEFLVSFYNNEISEKSEIFDDQFSVERPDGSNFTLKIRSTKLEDSAMYFCASRLADKDYGYTFGSGTRLTVV.

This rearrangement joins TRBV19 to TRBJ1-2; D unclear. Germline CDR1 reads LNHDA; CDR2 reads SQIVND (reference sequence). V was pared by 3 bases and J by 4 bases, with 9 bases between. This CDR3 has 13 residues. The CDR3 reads CASSISVRYGYTF. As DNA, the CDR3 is TGTGCCAGTAGTATTTCAGTCCGCTATGGCTACACCTTC.

CDR3 loop: CASSLLQGDSPLHF. CDR3 DNA: TGTGCCAGCAGCTTGTTACAGGGGGATTCACCCCTCCACTTT. This chain joins TRBV5-5 and TRBJ1-6, with 8 bases matching TRBD1. The V gene end was trimmed by 1 base and the J gene end by 8 bases; junction bases not matched to a gene: 2. Germline CDR1 reads SGHKS; CDR2 reads YYEKEE (reference sequence). The CDR3 covers 14 residues.